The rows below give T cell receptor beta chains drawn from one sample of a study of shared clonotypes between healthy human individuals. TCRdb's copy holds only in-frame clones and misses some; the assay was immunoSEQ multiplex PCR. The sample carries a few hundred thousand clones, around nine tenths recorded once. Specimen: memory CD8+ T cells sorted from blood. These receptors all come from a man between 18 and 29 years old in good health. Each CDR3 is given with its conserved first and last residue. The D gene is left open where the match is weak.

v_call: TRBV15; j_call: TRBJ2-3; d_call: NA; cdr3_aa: CATSGGSVRTSTDTQYF; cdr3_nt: TGTGCCACCAGCGGGGGTTCGGTGCGGACTAGCACAGATACGCAGTATTTT
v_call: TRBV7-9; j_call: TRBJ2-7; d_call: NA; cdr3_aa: CASSPPSAYEQYF; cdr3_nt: TGTGCCAGCAGCCCTCCGTCGGCCTACGAGCAGTACTTC
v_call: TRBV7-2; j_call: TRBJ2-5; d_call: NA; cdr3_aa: CASSKTGLQETQYF; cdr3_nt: TGTGCCAGCAGCAAGACAGGTTTACAAGAGACCCAGTACTTC
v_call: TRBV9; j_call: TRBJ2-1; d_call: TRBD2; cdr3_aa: CASSVAGGNHEQFF; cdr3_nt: TGTGCCAGCAGCGTAGCGGGGGGGAACCATGAGCAGTTCTTC
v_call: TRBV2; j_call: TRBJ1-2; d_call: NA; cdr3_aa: CATEEGEGYGYTF; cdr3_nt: TGTGCCACCGAGGAGGGGGAAGGTTATGGCTACACCTTC
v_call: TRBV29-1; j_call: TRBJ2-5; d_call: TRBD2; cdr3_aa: CSVEDLAGARETQYF; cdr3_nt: TGCAGCGTTGAAGACCTAGCGGGAGCACGAGAGACCCAGTACTTC
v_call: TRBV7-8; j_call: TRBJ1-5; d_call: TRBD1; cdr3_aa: CASSAGSGGQPQHF; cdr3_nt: TGTGCCAGCAGCGCGGGTTCAGGGGGTCAGCCCCAGCATTTT
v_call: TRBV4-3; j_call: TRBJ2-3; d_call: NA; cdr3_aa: CASSQENEDTQYF; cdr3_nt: TGCGCCAGCAGCCAAGAGAATGAAGATACGCAGTATTTT
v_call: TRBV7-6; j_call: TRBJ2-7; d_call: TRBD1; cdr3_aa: CASSLNPGTGVNEQYF; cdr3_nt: TGTGCCAGCAGCTTGAACCCCGGGACAGGGGTTAACGAGCAGTACTTC
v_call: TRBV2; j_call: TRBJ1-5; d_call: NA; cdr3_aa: CASTDSYNQPQHF; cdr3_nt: TGTGCCAGCACCGACAGTTACAATCAGCCCCAGCATTTT